These 13 T cell receptor beta chains came from one sample sequenced in a study of T cell repertoires in cytomegalovirus infection. MiXCR was run by TCRdb on the reads, yielding one entry per CDR3 protein. The top ten clones hold around 32% of a sample with under 150,000 distinct CDR3 sequences, more than 20% of them seen once. No antigen has been identified for these receptors. Sequencing was carried out using PBMCs, sequenced either directly or after in vitro stimulation (not recorded which). The receptors originated from a human donor in good health (CMV status not recorded). Some clones in this sample may be carry-over from other donors' samples.

The chain recombines TRBV6-2 or TRBV6-3 with TRBJ1-1; D call uncertain. Trimming took 2 bases from V and 1 from J, leaving 8 bases between them. The CDR3 is 14 residues long. Germline CDR1 MNHEY, CDR2 SVGEGT. Here the CDR3 reads CASSYEATNTEAFF. DNA for the CDR3: TGTGCCAGCAGTTACGAGGCGACGAACACTGAAGCTTTCTTT.

Many counts were recorded for this clonotype. The chain combines TRBV11-1 with TRBJ1-4; a possible D gene is TRBD1 (5 bases). The germline gives CDR1 SGHAT, CDR2 FQDESV (reference sequence). The CDR3 length is 15 residues. V lost 5 bases, J lost 5 bases, and 15 bases lay in between. CDR3 coding DNA: TGTGCCAGCAGCGCGGCCGGGACGAGAAATGAAAAACTGTTTTTT. It encodes CASSAAGTRNEKLFF. The whole variable domain, filled in from reference TRBV11-1 and TRBJ1-4, reads EAEVAQSPRYKITEKSQAVAFWCDPISGHATLYWYRQILGQGPELLVQFQDESVVDDSQLPKDRFSAERLKGVDSTLKIQPAELGDSAMYLCASSAAGTRNEKLFFGSGTQLSVL.

CDR3 residues: CASSDRGVFYEQYF. CDR3 nucleotide sequence: TGTGCCAGTAGCGACAGGGGAGTTTTCTACGAGCAGTACTTC. The V call is TRBV19, the J call TRBJ2-7; 8 bases are shared with TRBD1. CDR3 length equals 14 residues. The V segment lost 6 bases and the J segment 3 bases; nucleotides outside the gene matches: 7. The germline V gene has CDR1 LNHDA and CDR2 SQIVND (reference sequence).

The chain employs TRBV7-3 and TRBJ2-1; 8 bases align to TRBD2. The CDR3 extends over 15 amino acids. Germline V lookup: CDR1 SGHTA, CDR2 FQGTGA. V shed 5 bases and J 4 bases; nucleotides not matched to a gene: 7. The CDR3 region has the DNA TGTGCCAGCAGCCAGAGCGGGAGCTTATACAATGAGCAGTTCTTC. It specifies CASSQSGSLYNEQFF.

This clonotype was seen a few times. The CDR3 region has the DNA TGCGCCAGCAGCCAAGATTTGGCTCAGCCCCAGCATTTT. Protein product: CASSQDLAQPQHF. The chain has TRBV4-3 and TRBJ1-5, with D uncertain. V was clipped by 0 bases and J by 6 bases, with 6 bases between them. The CDR3 is 13 amino acids. The germline gives CDR1 LGHNA, CDR2 YSLEER.

In its sample, this clonotype was seen many times. The chain couples TRBV7-2 to TRBJ1-3; 7 bases match TRBD1. The CDR3 loop spans 15 amino acids. V lost 4 bases and J lost 0; bases outside the gene matches: 3. The germline gives CDR1 SGHTA, CDR2 FQGNSA. The DNA of the CDR3 is TGTGCCAGCAGCTCAACAGGGGCCTCTGGAAACACCATATATTTT. Its translation: CASSSTGASGNTIYF.

In its sample, this clonotype was seen many times. This sequence joins TRBV10-3 and TRBJ2-2; 7 bases agree with TRBD1. The J segment lost 0 bases and the V segment lost 6 bases, leaving 4 bases of the junction unmatched. The CDR3 length is 15 residues. Germline-derived CDR1 and CDR2 are ENHRY and SYGVKD. CDR3 DNA sequence: TGTGCCATCAGGGGGACAGAAACGAACACCGGGGAGCTGTTTTTT. Protein sequence: CAIRGTETNTGELFF.

The V and J genes are TRBV18 and TRBJ1-1; TRBD1 is a possible D gene (5 bases). The CDR3 contains 15 residues. The germline V and J ends were trimmed by 2 bases and 3 bases, with 13 bases remaining between them. The V gene's germline CDR1 is KGHSH and CDR2 LQKENI. The CDR3 DNA follows: TGTGCCAGCTCACCAATGGCGGGACTAGACACTGAAGCTTTCTTT. Translation: CASSPMAGLDTEAFF.

This clonotype was recorded at least ten times. The chain employs TRBV27 and TRBJ2-3; 14 nucleotides match TRBD2. The V and J ends lost 6 bases and 0 bases, in that order; junction bases with no gene match: 2. This CDR3 has 16 residues. From germline, CDR1 is MNHEY and CDR2 SMNVEV (reference sequence). The DNA of the CDR3 is TGTGCCAGCAGCTGGACTAGCGGGAGGAGCACAGATACGCAGTATTTT. This sequence encodes CASSWTSGRSTDTQYF.

This clonotype was counted a few times. This chain uses TRBV7-9 with TRBJ1-1; no clear D gene. The ends were cut back, 3 bases at V and 5 bases at J, with 7 bases in the middle. The CDR3 sequence is 12 residues long. Germline CDR1 is SEHNR and CDR2 is FQNEAQ (reference sequence). The CDR3 sequence is CASSFQDTEAFF. The CDR3 nucleotides read TGTGCCAGCAGCTTCCAGGATACTGAAGCTTTCTTT.

This chain links TRBV4-2 with TRBJ2-2, with TRBD2 matching over 8 bases. The CDR3 covers 16 residues. Germline V gene data show CDR1 as LGHNA and CDR2 as YNFKEQ. The trim removed 0 bases at V and 6 bases at J, leaving 6 bases unmatched. The chain's CDR3 is CASSQDQLAVPGELFF. The CDR3 DNA sequence: TGTGCCAGCAGCCAAGATCAACTAGCGGTGCCCGGGGAGCTGTTTTTT.

CDR3 coding DNA: TGTGCCAGCAGTACCTACAGGCCGGTGTTGAACACTGAAGCTTTCTTT. This translates into CASSTYRPVLNTEAFF. This sequence joins TRBV5-4 and TRBJ1-1; TRBD1 might be the D (5 bases). V lost 5 bases and J 0 bases, leaving 17 bases between the germline ends. This CDR3 comprises 16 residues. CDR1 is SGHNT, CDR2 YYREEE, per germline (reference sequence).

The CDR3 DNA follows: TGTGCCAGCAGTATCTCAGACAGGGTCGGCTACACCTTC. Translation gives CASSISDRVGYTF. The V and J genes are TRBV27 and TRBJ1-2; 7 bases agree with TRBD1. CDR3 size: 13 residues. Germline V CDR1 and CDR2: MNHEY, SMNVEV (reference sequence). Trimming removed 5 bases from V and 8 bases from J; junction bases left unmatched: 8.